One and the same sample provided the 19 T cell receptor beta chains below, sequenced in a study of blood T cell repertoires in COVID-19. TCRdb's copy holds only in-frame clones and misses some; the assay was immunoSEQ multiplex PCR. Of approximately 20,000 clones listed, roughly 85% are singletons. The material sequenced was peripheral blood. Receptor source: a man aged 80 or over with acute or convalescent COVID-19.

The genes are TRBV27 and TRBJ1-6, with 12 bases matching TRBD1. This CDR3 has 18 amino acids. The ends lost 6 bases at V and 10 bases at J; junction bases unmatched: 16. Germline values: CDR1 MNHEY, CDR2 SMNVEV (reference sequence). The CDR3 is CASRNSGTGGGELSPLHF. For the CDR3, the DNA is TGTGCCAGCAGGAATTCCGGGACAGGGGGCGGAGAATTGTCACCCCTCCACTTT.

The chain couples TRBV19 to TRBJ1-1, with unresolved D. Deletions cut 5 bases from V and 5 bases from J, with 18 bases between. The CDR3 is 15 amino acids. The germline CDR1 and CDR2 sequences are LNHDA and SQIVND (reference sequence). CDR3 in amino acids: CASSQARGYKTEAFF. In DNA, the CDR3 is TGTGCCAGTAGTCAAGCGAGAGGGTATAAGACTGAAGCTTTCTTT.

The chain combines TRBV5-1 with TRBJ1-4; 8 nucleotides align to TRBD1. Germline V CDR1 and CDR2: SGHRS, YFSETQ. V was clipped by 3 bases and J by 3 bases; unmatched bases: 4. The CDR3 covers 15 residues. This CDR3 is CASSWQGAANEKLFF. For the CDR3, the DNA is TGCGCCAGCAGCTGGCAGGGGGCGGCTAATGAAAAACTGTTTTTT.

This clone was recorded once. The V gene is TRBV19, the J gene TRBJ2-1, with D maybe TRBD1 (6 bases). Trimming took 2 bases from V and 0 from J, leaving 8 bases between them. CDR1 is LNHDA, CDR2 SQIVND, per germline (reference sequence). The CDR3 is 15 residues long. This CDR3 is CASSIQGNSYNEQFF. The CDR3 DNA sequence: TGTGCCAGTAGTATACAGGGGAACTCCTACAATGAGCAGTTCTTC.

The chain recombines TRBV27 with TRBJ2-7; D ambiguous. This CDR3 comprises 13 residues. CDR1 is MNHEY and CDR2 is SMNVEV in the germline V gene (reference sequence). Trimming took 8 bases from V and 1 from J, leaving 12 bases between them. The CDR3 region has the DNA TGTGCCAGCGCTTACTTTTCGTCCTACGAGCAGTACTTC. Translated, it gives CASAYFSSYEQYF.

V gene TRBV5-4 combines with J gene TRBJ1-2, with 9 bases fitting TRBD1. Looked up from germline, CDR1 is SGHNT and CDR2 is YYREEE (reference sequence). The CDR3 extends over 14 amino acids. Unmatched junction bases numbered 5, after V lost 2 bases and J lost 6 bases. CDR3 amino acids: CASSFNRGQDGYTF. In nucleotides, the CDR3 is TGTGCCAGCAGCTTTAACAGGGGGCAGGATGGCTACACCTTC.

Points on this clone: This CDR3 is also generated by other DNA sequences in the sample. V is TRBV4-3 and J is TRBJ2-1, with a weak D call TRBD2 (6 bases). Trimming took 4 bases from V and 7 from J, leaving 14 bases between them. In germline, CDR1 is LGHNA, CDR2 YSLEER. CDR3 length: 14 amino acids. CDR3 loop: CASSRRGAGNEQFF. CDR3 coding DNA: TGCGCCAGCAGCCGGCGGGGAGCAGGGAATGAGCAGTTCTTC.

V usage is TRBV27 and J usage is TRBJ1-5, with 7 bases fitting TRBD1. CDR1 and CDR2 (germline): MNHEY, SMNVEV (reference sequence). The CDR3 runs to 19 residues. Trimming took 2 bases from V and 1 from J; bases not matched to a gene: 14. CDR3 protein: CASSLISTGSLRSNQPQHF. The DNA of the CDR3 is TGTGCCAGCAGTTTAATATCGACAGGGAGCCTAAGGAGCAATCAGCCCCAGCATTTT.

The chain is built from TRBV6-2 or TRBV6-3 and TRBJ2-5; tentative D call: TRBD2 (5 bases). The CDR3 extends over 14 amino acids. Germline CDR1 reads MNHEY; CDR2 reads SVGEGT. The germline V and J ends were trimmed by 4 bases and 1 base, with 10 bases remaining between them. The CDR3 bases are TGTGCCAGCAGTTTCTGGGGAGTCCAAGAGACCCAGTACTTC. Amino acids: CASSFWGVQETQYF.

This rearrangement joins TRBV3-1 (or the pseudogene TRBV3-2) to TRBJ1-5, with D possibly being TRBD1 (5 bases). The CDR3 has 15 amino acids. V lost 1 base to trimming and J lost 7 bases, with 14 bases between them. Per the germline V gene, CDR1 is LGHDT and CDR2 is YNNKEL (reference sequence). CDR3 protein: CASSQAGWGGQPQHF. CDR3 bases: TGTGCCAGCAGCCAAGCAGGGTGGGGTGGGCAGCCCCAGCATTTT.

The rearrangement joins TRBV19 to TRBJ2-2, with D perhaps TRBD1 (6 bases). Germline CDR1 and CDR2: LNHDA and SQIVND (reference sequence). V was shortened by 3 bases and J by 2 bases, with 10 bases between the two germline ends. The CDR3 runs to 15 residues. The CDR3 spells CASSILGQNTGELFF. As DNA, the CDR3 is TGTGCCAGTAGTATTCTGGGACAAAACACCGGGGAGCTGTTTTTT.

The rearrangement uses TRBV4-1 and TRBJ2-7, with TRBD1 matching over 9 bases. Looked up from germline, CDR1 is MGHRA and CDR2 is YSYEKL. J was trimmed by 4 bases and V by 0 bases; bases with no gene match: 4. This CDR3 comprises 15 residues. The CDR3: CASSQEGTGIYEQYF. CDR3 in DNA: TGCGCCAGCAGCCAAGAGGGGACAGGGATTTACGAGCAGTACTTC.

The chain links TRBV25-1 to TRBJ1-2; the D is unclear. Trimming took off 6 bases at V and 7 bases at J, with 12 bases between the two ends. This CDR3 has 12 residues. Germline assignment: CDR1 MGHDK and CDR2 SYGVNS. The CDR3 spells CASRGGYAGYTF. CDR3 sequence (DNA): TGTGCCAGCAGGGGAGGGTACGCTGGCTACACCTTC.

The V call is TRBV14, the J call TRBJ2-1, with TRBD2 identical over 8 bases. The trim removed 3 bases at V and 3 bases at J, leaving 4 bases unmatched. Germline CDR1 SGHDN, CDR2 FVKESK. This CDR3 has 15 residues. CDR3 nucleotides: TGTGCCAGCAGCCATCGGCGGGGGGACTACAATGAGCAGTTCTTC. Amino acids: CASSHRRGDYNEQFF.

The rearrangement joins TRBV7-2 to TRBJ2-5; D is possibly TRBD2 (6 bases). The CDR3 extends over 15 amino acids. Germline V gene data show CDR1 as SGHTA and CDR2 as FQGNSA. V was clipped by 1 base and J by 2 bases, with 11 bases between them. For the CDR3, the DNA is TGTGCCAGCAGCTTAGTTCGCGGGGCTCAAGAGACCCAGTACTTC. Amino acid sequence: CASSLVRGAQETQYF.

The chain employs TRBV6-5 and TRBJ1-2, with D possibly being TRBD1 (5 bases). CDR1 and CDR2 (germline): MNHEY, SVGAGI. V lost 0 bases and J 6 bases, leaving 11 bases between the germline ends. This CDR3 region has 14 residues. The CDR3, as DNA: TGTGCCAGCAGTTACTCATCAGGGCGCGATGGCTACACCTTC. Protein sequence: CASSYSSGRDGYTF.

This chain joins TRBV4-3 and TRBJ1-5, with D unclear. V dropped 0 bases and J dropped 2 bases, with 8 bases sitting between them. Germline loops: CDR1 LGHNA, CDR2 YSLEER. This CDR3 has 15 amino acids. The DNA of the CDR3 is TGCGCCAGCAGCCAAGACGCGTTTGGCAATCAGCCCCAGCATTTT. Encoded protein: CASSQDAFGNQPQHF.

The chain joins TRBV7-3 to TRBJ2-2; D is ambiguous. Between the trimmed V and J ends, which lost 0 bases and 4 bases, there was a span of 3 bases. This CDR3 has 13 residues. Germline CDR1 is SGHTA and CDR2 is FQGTGA. CDR3 loop: CASSLTVTGELFF. In DNA form, the CDR3 reads TGTGCCAGCAGCTTAACCGTCACCGGGGAGCTGTTTTTT.

This clone was counted once. V and J are TRBV7-8 and TRBJ1-1, with D maybe TRBD1 (5 bases). V lost 5 bases, J lost 1 base, and 8 bases lay in between. Germline V gene lookup returns CDR1 SGHVS and CDR2 FQNEAQ. The CDR3 is made up of 13 amino acids. The CDR3 region has the DNA TGTGCCAGCAGCACCCAGGGGAACACTGAAGCTTTCTTT. Translating it yields CASSTQGNTEAFF. The full variable domain, its missing parts supplied by reference TRBV7-8 and TRBJ1-1, is GAGVSQSPRYKVAKRGQDVALRCDPISGHVSLFWYQQALGQGPEFLTYFQNEAQLDKSGLPSDRFFAERPEGSVSTLKIQRTQQEDSAVYLCASSTQGNTEAFFGQGTRLTVV.